Sequencing of this T cell receptor (beta chain) was carried out in a study of OX40 agonist ivuxolimab in advanced cancers. Study information: Partial responses were seen in three patients, one with hepatocellular carcinoma and two with cutaneous melanoma. Study conclusions and caveats: Relatively little clonal expansion, among the lowest observed, appeared in partial responders at 0.1-3.0 mg/kg.

Libraries were prepared by immunoSEQ multiplex PCR; TCRdb keeps only in-frame clonotypes and omits some of them. The sample holds tens of thousands of clones, approximately 83% seen once. Sampled blood was obtained at baseline, cycle 4 day 1, and cycle 7 day 1. Germline values: CDR1 SGHRS, CDR2 YFSETQ. CDR3 size: 14 residues. After removal of 4 bases from V and 7 bases from J, the junction contained 6 bases not matched to a gene. To note about this clone: Antigen: not known.

This receptor was identified in an adult with an advanced solid tumor such as melanoma, head and neck, liver or kidney cancer. The chain combines TRBV5-1 with TRBJ2-2, with 8 bases that match TRBD1. This specimen was CD4+ or CD8+ T cells sorted from blood, taken in a trial of the OX40 agonist ivuxolimab. The CDR3 is CASSGGQGIGELFF. The CDR3 DNA is TGCGCCAGCAGCGGAGGACAGGGAATCGGGGAGCTGTTTTTT.